Presented here are 30 T cell receptor beta chains from one specimen sequenced in a study of shared clonotypes between healthy human individuals. Sequencing used immunoSEQ multiplex PCR; TCRdb keeps in-frame clones, though not all of them. The table records approximately 2,300,000 clones, about 90% of them present only once. The sequenced sample consisted of naive CD4+ T cells from PBMCs. Documented subset: CD45RA+ positively selected. These receptors were collected from a man aged 18-30 years in good health. Some clones in this sample may be carry-over from other donors' samples.

The V call is TRBV30, the J call TRBJ2-6; a possible D gene is TRBD1 (5 bases). The CDR3 has 14 amino acids. The V end lost 1 base, the J end lost 2 bases, and 6 bases lay between the germline ends. Germline CDR1 and CDR2: GTSNPN and SVGIG (reference sequence). The CDR3 DNA follows: TGTGCCTGGAGTGGACAGACTGGGGCCAACGTCCTGACTTTC. It codes for CAWSGQTGANVLTF.

This sequence joins TRBV9 and TRBJ2-1, with D possibly being TRBD2 (7 bases). Per the germline V gene, CDR1 is SGDLS and CDR2 is YYNGEE. This CDR3 has 16 amino acids. V was cut by 0 bases and J by 1 base, with 11 bases left in between. In nucleotides, the CDR3 is TGTGCCAGCAGCGTAGCCGGGGGGCAGTCCTACAATGAGCAGTTCTTC. It translates to CASSVAGGQSYNEQFF.

The V and J genes are TRBV7-3 and TRBJ2-7; D perhaps matches TRBD1 (7 bases). Germline values: CDR1 SGHTA, CDR2 FQGTGA. The ends were cut back, 2 bases at V and 3 bases at J, with 14 bases in the middle. This CDR3 is 15 amino acids long. CDR3 DNA sequence: TGTGCCAGCAGCTTACAGGGGGGAATAAGCTACGAGCAGTACTTC. Amino acid sequence: CASSLQGGISYEQYF.

The chain employs TRBV28 and TRBJ1-2; D is unresolved. There are 14 residues in the CDR3. The V end was cut by 2 bases, the J end by 4 bases, with 11 bases between. Germline CDR1 MDHEN, CDR2 SYDVKM. The CDR3 nucleotides read TGTGCCAGCAGTTTAACAGCCCCTAGCTATGGCTACACCTTC. The encoded protein is CASSLTAPSYGYTF.

This sequence joins TRBV9 and TRBJ1-1, with D tentatively TRBD1 (5 bases). Trimming removed 1 base from V and 6 bases from J, with 10 bases in between. This CDR3 contains 13 residues. Germline CDR1 reads SGDLS; CDR2 reads YYNGEE. The CDR3 DNA sequence: TGTGCCAGCAGCGTATCTTGGGGGGCTGAAGCTTTCTTT. It yields the protein CASSVSWGAEAFF.

This chain uses TRBV21-1 with TRBJ1-1. TRBV21-1 is an annotated pseudogene. The CDR3 is 15 residues long. The DNA of the CDR3 is TGTGCCAGCAGCAAATATGATGACGGGGGGGCTGAAGCTTTCTTT. Protein sequence: CASSKYDDGGAEAFF.

This chain uses TRBV29-1 with TRBJ2-7; D gene ambiguous. The ends were cut back, 4 bases at V and 2 bases at J, with 15 bases in the middle. The CDR3 has 14 residues. Germline V gene lookup returns CDR1 SQVTM and CDR2 ANQGSEA. The CDR3 protein is CSVVFRPHAYEQYF. In nucleotides, the CDR3 is TGCAGCGTTGTCTTCCGGCCCCACGCCTACGAGCAGTACTTC.

V gene TRBV6-5 combines with J gene TRBJ2-5; 7 nucleotides line up with TRBD1. Germline V gene data show CDR1 as MNHEY and CDR2 as SVGAGI. The ends lost 6 bases at V and 5 bases at J; junction bases unmatched: 9. The CDR3 runs 14 residues. CDR3 nucleotide sequence: TGTGCCAGCAGCCAACAGGGGCTGGGGGAGACCCAGTACTTC. It yields the protein CASSQQGLGETQYF.

V usage is TRBV10-3 and J usage is TRBJ2-1, with TRBD1 identical over 9 bases. The V and J ends lost 2 bases and 4 bases, in that order; junction bases with no gene match: 9. CDR3 length: 17 amino acids. The germline gives CDR1 ENHRY, CDR2 SYGVKD. The CDR3: CAISEPYRGRGYNEQFF. The CDR3 DNA reads TGTGCCATCAGTGAGCCCTACAGGGGGCGAGGGTACAATGAGCAGTTCTTC.

The rearrangement joins TRBV28 to TRBJ2-3; no definite D call. Germline lookup yields CDR1 MDHEN and CDR2 SYDVKM. Trimming cost V 2 bases and J 2 bases, with 5 bases left between them. This CDR3 has 13 amino acids. The CDR3 sequence is CASSLISTDTQYF. For the CDR3, the DNA is TGTGCCAGCAGTTTAATTTCCACAGATACGCAGTATTTT.

Turning to this clone: The junction and the germline gene differ at one end; a read error may be behind it. The rearrangement uses TRBV10-3 and TRBJ2-3; D might be TRBD1 or TRBD2, each matching 5 bases. This CDR3 is 13 amino acids long. Germline CDR1 reads ENHRY; CDR2 reads SYGVKD. CDR3 sequence: CAISETRDLGWHF. The CDR3 DNA reads TGTGCCATCAGCGAGACCCGGGACCTCGGATGGCATTTT.

The gene calls are TRBV2 and TRBJ2-3; possibly TRBD1 for D (5 bases). The germline gives CDR1 SNHLY, CDR2 FYNNEI. Trimming shortened V by 4 bases and J by 0 bases, and 8 bases separated the two germline ends. The CDR3 totals 14 residues. The CDR3 loop is CASSVQGSTDTQYF. The CDR3, as DNA: TGTGCCAGCAGTGTTCAGGGTAGCACAGATACGCAGTATTTT.

The chain joins TRBV6-1 to TRBJ1-2; D is possibly TRBD1 (5 bases). Per the germline V gene, CDR1 is MNHNS and CDR2 is SASEGT. The CDR3 totals 15 residues. V lost 3 bases and J lost 3, with 14 bases in between. The CDR3 nucleotides are TGTGCCAGCAGTGAGCCGGCAGGGAGGGACTATGGCTACACCTTC. Translation gives CASSEPAGRDYGYTF.

The chain is built from TRBV2 and TRBJ2-2; 10 bases are a match to TRBD2. Germline assignment: CDR1 SNHLY and CDR2 FYNNEI. The CDR3 consists of 15 residues. Trimming at V came to 5 bases and at J to 7 bases, leaving 7 bases not matched to a gene. The CDR3 spells CASSFSGRTYGELFF. DNA of the CDR3: TGTGCCAGCAGTTTTAGCGGGAGGACGTACGGGGAGCTGTTTTTT.

The CDR3 reads CASRGDRTSGSSNEQFF. CDR3 bases: TGTGCCAGCCGCGGGGATAGGACTAGCGGGAGCAGCAATGAGCAGTTCTTC. The rearrangement joins TRBV7-3 to TRBJ2-1; 13 bases agree with TRBD2. V lost 8 bases to trimming and J lost 6 bases; unmatched junction nucleotides: 13. This CDR3 spans 17 amino acids. CDR1 and CDR2 (germline): SGHTA, FQGTGA.

Points on this clone: Other DNA sequences in this sample translate to the same CDR3. CDR3 bases: TGTGCCAGCAGTTCCTCCCGGGAGACCCAGTACTTC. This codes for CASSSSRETQYF. The chain recombines TRBV6-6 with TRBJ2-5; D remains ambiguous. Trimming took 4 bases from V and 5 from J, leaving 8 bases between them. The CDR3 totals 12 residues. Germline-derived CDR1 and CDR2 are MNHNY and SVGAGI (reference sequence).

In its sample, this clone was seen once. The V and J genes are TRBV5-1 and TRBJ2-2; 8 bases map to TRBD1. Germline V gene lookup returns CDR1 SGHRS and CDR2 YFSETQ. The CDR3 runs 14 residues. The junction had 3 bases not matched to a gene; V was cut back by 5 bases and J by 3 bases. The CDR3 spells CASSPTGDTGELFF. CDR3 DNA sequence: TGCGCCAGCAGTCCGACAGGGGACACCGGGGAGCTGTTTTTT.

V is TRBV5-1 and J is TRBJ2-1; 7 bases match TRBD2. CDR1 SGHRS and CDR2 YFSETQ come from the germline V gene. This CDR3 region has 18 residues. V was clipped by 0 bases and J by 6 bases; unmatched bases: 15. The CDR3 loop is CASSLAPTGAGNLNEQFF. CDR3 DNA sequence: TGCGCCAGCAGCTTGGCCCCCACTGGAGCGGGGAACCTCAATGAGCAGTTCTTC.

The rearrangement uses TRBV5-1 and TRBJ2-5; the match to TRBD2 covers 12 bases. Trimming took 2 bases from V and 4 from J; bases not matched to a gene: 3. Germline V gene lookup returns CDR1 SGHRS and CDR2 YFSETQ. The CDR3 sequence is 15 residues long. In DNA form, the CDR3 reads TGCGCCAGCAGCTTCGGACTAGCGGGATTAGAGACCCAGTACTTC. Amino acids: CASSFGLAGLETQYF.

The V gene is TRBV9, the J gene TRBJ2-3; 11 bases line up with TRBD2. CDR1 and CDR2 (germline): SGDLS, YYNGEE. The CDR3 is 16 residues long. The junction had 8 bases not matched to a gene; V was cut back by 4 bases and J by 4 bases. CDR3 residues: CASSQTSGSLPDTQYF. The CDR3 DNA sequence: TGTGCCAGCAGCCAAACTAGCGGGAGTCTCCCAGATACGCAGTATTTT.

V usage is TRBV25-1 and J usage is TRBJ1-2; D possibly corresponds to TRBD1 (6 bases). The CDR3 has 13 residues. V lost 1 base, J lost 8 bases, and 11 bases lay in between. Per the germline V gene, CDR1 is MGHDK and CDR2 is SYGVNS. CDR3 DNA: TGTGCCAGCAGTGAATCCGCAGGGGTCGGCTACACCTTC. Translation: CASSESAGVGYTF.

Remarks on this clone: Other DNA sequences from this sample encode an identical CDR3 as well. The CDR3 DNA is TGTGCCAGCAGTGAGAGACAGGGAACAGATACGCAGTATTTT. This gives the protein CASSERQGTDTQYF. The genes are TRBV6-1 and TRBJ2-3; 7 bases are a match to TRBD1. This CDR3 has 14 residues. Losses at the gene ends were 3 bases for V and 3 bases for J; bases not matched to a gene: 3. Germline V CDR1 and CDR2: MNHNS, SASEGT.

The chain recombines TRBV6-1 with TRBJ2-3, with D hard to call. CDR1 and CDR2 from the germline V gene are MNHNS and SASEGT. Trimming cost V 2 bases and J 6 bases, with 9 bases left between them. This CDR3 region has 13 residues. CDR3 residues: CASSESFWDTQYF. CDR3 DNA: TGTGCCAGCAGTGAATCCTTTTGGGATACGCAGTATTTT.

This chain joins TRBV28 and TRBJ2-3, with D possibly matching TRBD2 (5 bases). CDR1 MDHEN and CDR2 SYDVKM come from the germline V gene. Trimming took 2 bases from V and 6 from J, leaving 18 bases between them. The CDR3 sequence is 16 residues long. CDR3 region: CASSLLSPGVQDTQYF. For the CDR3, the DNA is TGTGCCAGCAGTTTACTATCCCCCGGGGTCCAGGATACGCAGTATTTT.

This clone is a singleton in its sample. This chain uses TRBV25-1 with TRBJ1-1; tentatively, D is TRBD1 (6 bases). Germline V gives CDR1 MGHDK, CDR2 SYGVNS. This CDR3 is 14 amino acids long. V was trimmed by 5 bases and J by 5 bases, leaving 15 bases between them. CDR3 residues: CASSQTGWGTEAFF. In DNA, the CDR3 is TGTGCCAGCAGTCAGACAGGATGGGGGACTGAAGCTTTCTTT.

The genes are TRBV30 and TRBJ2-7; D gene ambiguous. Germline V gives CDR1 GTSNPN, CDR2 SVGIG (reference sequence). The CDR3 totals 13 residues. V shed 1 base and J shed 2 bases, with 9 bases lying between them. The CDR3 sequence: CAWSAGFAYEQYF. DNA for the CDR3: TGTGCCTGGAGTGCTGGGTTTGCCTACGAGCAGTACTTC.

The chain uses TRBV28 and TRBJ1-2; the D gene is possibly TRBD1 (5 bases). The CDR3 runs to 17 residues. The germline V gene has CDR1 MDHEN and CDR2 SYDVKM. Trimming left V 5 bases short and J 2 bases short, with 21 bases between. This CDR3 is CASSPTGDFPSNYGYTF. The CDR3 DNA reads TGTGCCAGCAGTCCAACGGGGGACTTCCCATCCAACTATGGCTACACCTTC.

This clone appeared a few times. The genes are TRBV6-1 and TRBJ1-4, with D possibly being TRBD1 (6 bases). This CDR3 region has 13 residues. CDR1 is MNHNS, CDR2 SASEGT, per germline. The V and J ends lost 6 bases and 7 bases respectively, with 12 bases between them. The CDR3 nucleotides read TGTGCCAGCAGGGACAGAAGCCTTGAAAAACTGTTTTTT. Translation: CASRDRSLEKLFF.

The chain combines TRBV2 with TRBJ1-1, with 7 bases identical to TRBD1. In germline, CDR1 is SNHLY, CDR2 FYNNEI. J gave up 1 base and V 5 bases, and 4 bases lay outside the gene matches. This CDR3 region has 14 residues. CDR3 DNA sequence: TGTGCCAGCAGTAGCCGGGACAGGAACACTGAAGCTTTCTTT. Encoded protein: CASSSRDRNTEAFF.

The chain combines TRBV7-9 with TRBJ1-5; D is undetermined. The CDR3 has 14 residues. CDR1 and CDR2 from the germline V gene are SEHNR and FQNEAQ (reference sequence). V shed 4 bases and J shed 3 bases, with 10 bases lying between them. The CDR3 region has the DNA TGTGCCAGCAGCTCTAGGGAGATCAATCAGCCCCAGCATTTT. It translates to CASSSREINQPQHF. The whole variable domain, filled in from reference TRBV7-9 and TRBJ1-5, reads DTGVSQNPRHKITKRGQNVTFRCDPISEHNRLYWYRQTLGQGPEFLTYFQNEAQLEKSRLLSDRFSAERPKGSFSTLEIQRTEQGDSAMYLCASSSREINQPQHFGDGTRLSIL.